A selection of T cell receptor beta chains follows, all from one sample in a study of CD8 T cells in ankylosing spondylitis. MiXCR was run by TCRdb on the 5' RACE reads, yielding one entry per CDR3 protein. The sample has about 240,000 distinct CDR3 sequences, 8.6% seen once. Sequencing was carried out using blood, either unsorted or a sorted T cell fraction (not recorded which). All receptors come from a male donor with ankylosing spondylitis or in good health (not recorded which). The CDR3 runs from the conserved cysteine through the conserved F or W. D genes are given only for firm matches. A row's size may be missing; if present it is once, few, many or a size class.

v_call	j_call	clone_size	d_call	cdr3_nt	cdr3_aa
TRBV15	TRBJ1-1	many	TRBD1	TGTGCCACCAGCCCACGGGACAGGGTGGTAGCTTTCTTT	CATSPRDRVVAFF
TRBV20-1	TRBJ2-3	many	.	TGCAGTGCTAGAGAGTTATTAATGGAAGGGAGGTTTCAGTATTTT	CSARELLMEGRFQYF
TRBV4-2	TRBJ2-2	many	.	TGTGCCAGCAGCCAGGGAGTGGACAGAACCTTGAACACCGGGGAGCTGTTTTTT	CASSQGVDRTLNTGELFF
TRBV10-3	TRBJ2-1	many	.	TGTGCCATCACGAGCGGGTCCTACAATGAGCAGTTCTTC	CAITSGSYNEQFF
TRBV7-9	TRBJ2-3	.	.	TGTGCCAGCAGCCTCCAGGTGGATACGCAGTATTTT	CASSLQVDTQYF
TRBV5-1	TRBJ2-4	many	.	TGCGCCAGCAGCTTGGGTTCCCGTGGCGGGGACAAAAACATTCAGTACTTC	CASSLGSRGGDKNIQYF
TRBV30	TRBJ2-2	.	.	TGTGCCTGGAGATGGGGGCAGAACACCGGGGAGCTGTTTTTT	CAWRWGQNTGELFF
TRBV5-1	TRBJ2-5	.	.	TGCGCCAGCAGCTCGACAGGACGGGAAGAGACCCAGTACTTC	CASSSTGREETQYF
TRBV4-1	TRBJ1-3	many	.	TGCGCCAGCAGCCGCCGAGGGCCCTCTGGAAACACCATATATTTT	CASSRRGPSGNTIYF
TRBV20-1	TRBJ2-3	.	.	TGCAGTGCTAGAGGGCCAATGCCTAACACAGATACGCAGTATTTT	CSARGPMPNTDTQYF
TRBV7-2	TRBJ2-2	many	TRBD1	TGTGCCAGCAGCTCCCCGGGACAGATGAACACCGGGGAGCTGTTTTTT	CASSSPGQMNTGELFF